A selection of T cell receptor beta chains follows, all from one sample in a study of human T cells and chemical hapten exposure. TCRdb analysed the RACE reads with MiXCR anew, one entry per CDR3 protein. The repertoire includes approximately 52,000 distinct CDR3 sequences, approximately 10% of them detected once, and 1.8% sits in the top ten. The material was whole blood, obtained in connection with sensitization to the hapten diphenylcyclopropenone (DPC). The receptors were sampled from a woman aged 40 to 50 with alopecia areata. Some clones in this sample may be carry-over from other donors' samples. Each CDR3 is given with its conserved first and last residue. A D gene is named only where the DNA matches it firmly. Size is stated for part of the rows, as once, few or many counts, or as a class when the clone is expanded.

CDR3aa: CSAGGVAGYEQFF
CDR3nt: TGCAGTGCCGGAGGAGTGGCGGGCTATGAGCAGTTCTTC
v_gene: TRBV20-1
j_gene: TRBJ2-1
d_gene: NA
abundance: NA

CDR3aa: CASSLGVHEQFF
CDR3nt: TGTGCCAGCAGTTTAGGGGTCCATGAGCAGTTCTTC
v_gene: TRBV12-3/TRBV12-4
j_gene: TRBJ2-1
d_gene: NA
abundance: NA

CDR3aa: CASSLLTLGQETQYF
CDR3nt: TGTGCCAGCAGCTTACTGACGTTGGGGCAAGAGACCCAGTACTTC
v_gene: TRBV5-5
j_gene: TRBJ2-5
d_gene: NA
abundance: NA

CDR3aa: CASSHQTSVYNEQFF
CDR3nt: TGCGCCAGCAGCCACCAGACTAGCGTCTACAATGAGCAGTTCTTC
v_gene: TRBV4-3
j_gene: TRBJ2-1
d_gene: TRBD2
abundance: NA

CDR3aa: CASSFATTSETQYF
CDR3nt: TGTGCCAGCAGTTTCGCTACAACCTCGGAGACCCAGTACTTC
v_gene: TRBV6-2/TRBV6-3
j_gene: TRBJ2-5
d_gene: NA
abundance: NA

CDR3aa: CSARTPGQSNEKLFF
CDR3nt: TGCAGTGCGAGGACTCCGGGACAGTCTAATGAAAAACTGTTTTTT
v_gene: TRBV20-1
j_gene: TRBJ1-4
d_gene: TRBD1
abundance: many

CDR3aa: CSAPVDTGYYGYTF
CDR3nt: TGCAGTGCCCCTGTAGACACCGGGTATTATGGCTACACCTTC
v_gene: TRBV20-1
j_gene: TRBJ1-2
d_gene: NA
abundance: few

CDR3aa: CASSPGQGGPRQETQYF
CDR3nt: TGTGCCAGCAGCCCAGGACAAGGAGGACCCCGACAAGAGACCCAGTACTTC
v_gene: TRBV7-8
j_gene: TRBJ2-5
d_gene: NA
abundance: many

CDR3aa: CASSQEFRDLNEQFF
CDR3nt: TGCGCCAGCAGCCAAGAGTTTCGAGACCTTAATGAGCAGTTCTTC
v_gene: TRBV4-3
j_gene: TRBJ2-1
d_gene: NA
abundance: NA

CDR3aa: CASSQVKGYEQYF
CDR3nt: TGTGCCAGCAGCCAAGTGAAGGGCTACGAGCAGTACTTC
v_gene: TRBV14
j_gene: TRBJ2-7
d_gene: NA
abundance: many

CDR3aa: CAMSQGRRETQYF
CDR3nt: TGTGCCATGTCACAGGGGCGGAGGGAGACCCAGTACTTC
v_gene: TRBV10-3
j_gene: TRBJ2-5
d_gene: TRBD1
abundance: few

CDR3aa: CASTPQGGDSPLHF
CDR3nt: TGTGCCAGCACCCCACAGGGGGGGGATTCACCCCTCCACTTT
v_gene: TRBV12-3/TRBV12-4
j_gene: TRBJ1-6
d_gene: TRBD1
abundance: NA

CDR3aa: CASSEGPANYGYTF
CDR3nt: TGTGCCAGCAGTGAGGGCCCTGCTAACTATGGCTACACCTTC
v_gene: TRBV6-1
j_gene: TRBJ1-2
d_gene: NA
abundance: NA

CDR3aa: CASSMDSGADTQYF
CDR3nt: TGTGCCAGCAGCATGGATAGCGGGGCAGATACGCAGTATTTT
v_gene: TRBV11-2
j_gene: TRBJ2-3
d_gene: TRBD2
abundance: once

CDR3aa: CASSPMDISNTGELFF
CDR3nt: TGTGCCAGCAGCCCCATGGACATATCGAACACCGGGGAGCTGTTTTTT
v_gene: TRBV7-2
j_gene: TRBJ2-2
d_gene: NA
abundance: NA

CDR3aa: CASSQDIGMADTQYF
CDR3nt: TGCGCCAGCAGCCAAGATATTGGGATGGCAGATACGCAGTATTTT
v_gene: TRBV4-3
j_gene: TRBJ2-3
d_gene: NA
abundance: few

CDR3aa: CSASSSGPTNEKLFF
CDR3nt: TGCAGTGCTAGTTCTTCGGGACCAACTAATGAAAAACTGTTTTTT
v_gene: TRBV20-1
j_gene: TRBJ1-4
d_gene: NA
abundance: NA

CDR3aa: CASSYSLYNNYGYTF
CDR3nt: TGTGCCAGCAGTTACTCGTTGTACAATAACTATGGCTACACCTTC
v_gene: TRBV6-5
j_gene: TRBJ1-2
d_gene: NA
abundance: many

CDR3aa: CASNGGGHFYGYTF
CDR3nt: TGTGCCAGCAATGGTGGAGGACATTTCTATGGCTACACCTTC
v_gene: TRBV6-2/TRBV6-3
j_gene: TRBJ1-2
d_gene: NA
abundance: many

CDR3aa: CASSPKQGGYTGELFF
CDR3nt: TGTGCCAGCAGCCCAAAGCAGGGAGGTTACACCGGGGAGCTGTTTTTT
v_gene: TRBV7-7
j_gene: TRBJ2-2
d_gene: NA
abundance: few

CDR3aa: CAISESATSGGPLVTDTQYF
CDR3nt: TGTGCCATCAGTGAGTCCGCGACTAGCGGGGGCCCCCTCGTGACAGATACGCAGTATTTT
v_gene: TRBV10-3
j_gene: TRBJ2-3
d_gene: TRBD2
abundance: many

CDR3aa: CASSGGGVYGYTF
CDR3nt: TGTGCCAGCAGCGGAGGGGGAGTATATGGCTACACCTTC
v_gene: TRBV12-3/TRBV12-4
j_gene: TRBJ1-2
d_gene: NA
abundance: many

CDR3aa: CASSYLGQITDTQYF
CDR3nt: TGTGCCAGCAGTTACCTGGGACAGATCACAGATACGCAGTATTTT
v_gene: TRBV6-6
j_gene: TRBJ2-3
d_gene: TRBD1
abundance: few

CDR3aa: CASRDYLYEQYF
CDR3nt: TGTGCCAGCCGGGACTACCTCTACGAGCAGTACTTC
v_gene: TRBV2
j_gene: TRBJ2-7
d_gene: TRBD2
abundance: NA

CDR3aa: CARSGTGGIGANVLTF
CDR3nt: TGTGCCAGGTCCGGGACAGGGGGCATCGGGGCCAACGTCCTGACTTTC
v_gene: TRBV2
j_gene: TRBJ2-6
d_gene: TRBD1
abundance: few

CDR3aa: CSVAQGSYYEQYF
CDR3nt: TGCAGCGTTGCACAGGGTTCCTACTACGAGCAGTACTTC
v_gene: TRBV29-1
j_gene: TRBJ2-7
d_gene: NA
abundance: few

CDR3aa: CSARVGRGETEAFF
CDR3nt: TGCAGTGCTAGAGTAGGGCGAGGGGAAACTGAAGCTTTCTTT
v_gene: TRBV20-1
j_gene: TRBJ1-1
d_gene: NA
abundance: NA

CDR3aa: CASSYSWQPNTEAFF
CDR3nt: TGTGCCAGCAGTTACTCGTGGCAGCCAAACACTGAAGCTTTCTTT
v_gene: TRBV6-6
j_gene: TRBJ1-1
d_gene: NA
abundance: few

CDR3aa: CASSPLGVSNQPQHF
CDR3nt: TGTGCCAGCAGCCCCCTCGGGGTTAGCAATCAGCCCCAGCATTTT
v_gene: TRBV7-9
j_gene: TRBJ1-5
d_gene: NA
abundance: NA

CDR3aa: CSGGLAISTDTQYF
CDR3nt: TGCAGCGGTGGACTAGCGATTAGCACAGATACGCAGTATTTT
v_gene: TRBV29-1
j_gene: TRBJ2-3
d_gene: TRBD2
abundance: NA

CDR3aa: CASKGPGGNEQFF
CDR3nt: TGTGCCAGCAAGGGGCCAGGGGGCAATGAGCAGTTCTTC
v_gene: TRBV12-3/TRBV12-4
j_gene: TRBJ2-1
d_gene: TRBD1
abundance: few

CDR3aa: CAISAGNQPQHF
CDR3nt: TGTGCCATCAGTGCAGGAAATCAGCCCCAGCATTTT
v_gene: TRBV10-3
j_gene: TRBJ1-5
d_gene: NA
abundance: NA

CDR3aa: CASSQGASGIERGDTQYF
CDR3nt: TGTGCCAGCAGCCAAGGGGCTAGCGGAATCGAAAGGGGAGATACGCAGTATTTT
v_gene: TRBV3-2
j_gene: TRBJ2-3
d_gene: NA
abundance: few

CDR3aa: CASSLGQANYGYTF
CDR3nt: TGTGCCAGCAGTTTAGGTCAGGCTAACTATGGCTACACCTTC
v_gene: TRBV12-3/TRBV12-4
j_gene: TRBJ1-2
d_gene: NA
abundance: NA

CDR3aa: CASAFPFTEAFF
CDR3nt: TGTGCCAGCGCTTTCCCCTTCACTGAAGCTTTCTTT
v_gene: TRBV21-1
j_gene: TRBJ1-1
d_gene: NA
abundance: many

CDR3aa: CASSWAHGTPKDTEAFF
CDR3nt: TGTGCCAGCAGTTGGGCACACGGGACACCTAAGGACACTGAAGCTTTCTTT
v_gene: TRBV28
j_gene: TRBJ1-1
d_gene: NA
abundance: many

CDR3aa: CASSLDFSEAFF
CDR3nt: TGTGCCAGCAGCTTAGATTTTTCTGAAGCTTTCTTT
v_gene: TRBV11-2
j_gene: TRBJ1-1
d_gene: NA
abundance: NA

CDR3aa: CSAETADTEAFF
CDR3nt: TGCAGCGCTGAGACAGCGGACACTGAAGCTTTCTTT
v_gene: TRBV29-1
j_gene: TRBJ1-1
d_gene: NA
abundance: many

CDR3aa: CASSENRGLNTEAFF
CDR3nt: TGTGCCAGCAGCGAAAACAGGGGCTTGAACACTGAAGCTTTCTTT
v_gene: TRBV11-2
j_gene: TRBJ1-1
d_gene: TRBD1
abundance: medium-sized

CDR3aa: CASSPPLTESNEKLFF
CDR3nt: TGTGCCAGCTCACCACCCTTGACAGAGTCAAATGAAAAACTGTTTTTT
v_gene: TRBV18
j_gene: TRBJ1-4
d_gene: NA
abundance: NA

CDR3aa: CASSFAGGGRGTQYF
CDR3nt: TGTGCCAGCAGTTTCGCGGGGGGAGGTCGAGGGACCCAGTACTTC
v_gene: TRBV12-3/TRBV12-4
j_gene: TRBJ2-5
d_gene: TRBD2
abundance: few

CDR3aa: CASSQSNQPQHF
CDR3nt: TGTGCCAGCAGCCAAAGCAATCAGCCCCAGCATTTT
v_gene: TRBV3-1
j_gene: TRBJ1-5
d_gene: NA
abundance: few

CDR3aa: CASSQTDSNQPQHF
CDR3nt: TGTGCCAGCTCCCAGACAGATAGCAATCAGCCCCAGCATTTT
v_gene: TRBV18
j_gene: TRBJ1-5
d_gene: NA
abundance: NA

CDR3aa: CAKECINIQYF
CDR3nt: TGTGCCAAAGAATGTATAAACATTCAGTACTTC
v_gene: TRBV5-3
j_gene: TRBJ2-4
d_gene: NA
abundance: NA